The 24 T cell receptor beta chains below all came from one sample that was sequenced in a study of blood T cell repertoires in COVID-19. Data came from immunoSEQ multiplex PCR; TCRdb stores just in-frame clones and leaves some out. The table has under 200,000 clones, about 86% seen once. The source material was peripheral blood. The origin of the receptors is a man aged 25-45 years with active or convalescent COVID-19.

The sample holds a few counts of this clone. The chain couples TRBV19 to TRBJ1-2; D gene uncertain. Deletions cut 7 bases from V and 5 bases from J, with 14 bases between. CDR1 and CDR2 (germline): LNHDA, SQIVND (reference sequence). This CDR3 region has 13 residues. CDR3 sequence: CASMARGEYGYTF. The CDR3 DNA follows: TGTGCCAGTATGGCTCGGGGTGAATATGGCTACACCTTC.

This chain uses TRBV27 with TRBJ1-1; TRBD1 is a possible D gene (5 bases). Looked up from germline, CDR1 is MNHEY and CDR2 is SMNVEV (reference sequence). The germline V and J ends were trimmed by 4 bases and 8 bases, with 8 bases remaining between them. The CDR3 runs 11 residues. CDR3 DNA: TGTGCCAGCAGTTATAACAGGGAAGCTTTCTTT. This gives the protein CASSYNREAFF.

This chain connects TRBV30 to TRBJ2-1; weak D call: TRBD2 (5 bases). CDR1 is GTSNPN and CDR2 is SVGIG in the germline V gene (reference sequence). Trimming removed 5 bases from V and 8 bases from J, with 10 bases in between. The CDR3 has 11 residues. Here the CDR3 DNA reads TGTGCCTGGGGGGAGTTGGATGAGCAGTTCTTC. Its protein is CAWGELDEQFF.

V and J are TRBV5-1 and TRBJ1-4; 7 nucleotides agree with TRBD1. The V gene end was trimmed by 3 bases and the J gene end by 0 bases; junction bases not matched to a gene: 5. Per germline, CDR1 SGHRS and CDR2 YFSETQ. The CDR3 length is 16 residues. DNA for the CDR3: TGCGCCAGCAGCTCAGGGCAGGGGGCAACTAATGAAAAACTGTTTTTT. It is translated as CASSSGQGATNEKLFF.

This clone has a single count. The genes are TRBV9 and TRBJ2-3; 9 nucleotides line up with TRBD1. This CDR3 spans 15 amino acids. With 1 base clipped from V and 4 bases from J, the junction kept 4 bases outside the gene matches. Germline V lookup: CDR1 SGDLS, CDR2 YYNGEE. The CDR3 reads CASSVRGQGSDTQYF. The CDR3 nucleotides are TGTGCCAGCAGCGTAAGGGGACAGGGATCAGATACGCAGTATTTT.

The chain joins TRBV19 to TRBJ2-5; 9 nucleotides match TRBD1. This CDR3 has 13 amino acids. J was trimmed by 6 bases and V by 9 bases; bases with no gene match: 8. Looked up from germline, CDR1 is LNHDA and CDR2 is SQIVND (reference sequence). CDR3 bases: TGTGCCAGCTCACAGGGGGCGGGGCAGACCCAGTACTTC. Amino acid sequence: CASSQGAGQTQYF.

The genes are TRBV19 and TRBJ1-1; 9 bases line up with TRBD1. The CDR3 has 15 residues. The junction had 9 bases not matched to a gene; V was cut back by 5 bases and J by 5 bases. From germline, CDR1 is LNHDA and CDR2 SQIVND (reference sequence). The CDR3 sequence is CASSLTGGRDTEAFF. The CDR3 coding sequence is TGTGCCAGTAGTCTTACAGGGGGCAGGGATACTGAAGCTTTCTTT. Using reference TRBV19 and TRBJ1-1 for the parts outside the CDR3, the full variable domain is DGGITQSPKYLFRKEGQNVTLSCEQNLNHDAMYWYRQDPGQGLRLIYYSQIVNDFQKGDIAEGYSVSREKKESFPLTVTSAQKNPTAFYLCASSLTGGRDTEAFFGQGTRLTVV.

The chain uses TRBV6-6 and TRBJ1-1; maybe TRBD1 (6 bases). Germline V lookup: CDR1 MNHNY, CDR2 SVGAGI (reference sequence). There are 12 residues in the CDR3. V was cut by 6 bases and J by 1 base, with 6 bases left in between. The CDR3 sequence is CASRGQNTEAFF. The CDR3 DNA reads TGTGCCAGCAGGGGACAGAACACTGAAGCTTTCTTT.

The CDR3 DNA reads as TGTGCCAGCAGCGTAGACGTGACTCTTGCCGGGGAGCTGTTTTTT. As protein: CASSVDVTLAGELFF. V and J are TRBV9 and TRBJ2-2; D uncertain. CDR3 length equals 15 residues. Trimming cost V 0 bases and J 6 bases, with 12 bases left between them. CDR1 is SGDLS and CDR2 is YYNGEE in the germline V gene.

The DNA of the CDR3 is TGTGCCAGCCGGGGGACAGACTCCTACGAGCAGTACTTC. Its protein is CASRGTDSYEQYF. J is TRBJ2-7 and V is TRBV11-3; TRBD1 is a possible D gene (7 bases). The germline V and J ends were trimmed by 8 bases and 0 bases, with 11 bases remaining between them. The CDR3 runs to 13 residues. Per the germline V gene, CDR1 is SGHNT and CDR2 is YENEEA.

In its sample, this clone was seen once. V and J are TRBV30 and TRBJ1-4; TRBD1 is a possible D gene (5 bases). In germline, CDR1 is GTSNPN, CDR2 SVGIG (reference sequence). The germline V and J ends were trimmed by 2 bases and 7 bases, with 14 bases remaining between them. The CDR3 consists of 14 residues. The CDR3 DNA follows: TGTGCCTGGAGTAACAGCGCCGGGGGTGAAAAACTGTTTTTT. Translated: CAWSNSAGGEKLFF.

The gene calls are TRBV7-2 and TRBJ2-5, with 8 bases matching TRBD2. This CDR3 has 17 residues. The V gene end was trimmed by 1 base and the J gene end by 1 base; junction bases not matched to a gene: 8. Germline values: CDR1 SGHTA, CDR2 FQGNSA. The CDR3 reads CASSLVRAGAGQETQYF. In nucleotides, the CDR3 is TGTGCCAGCAGCTTAGTCAGAGCGGGGGCGGGCCAAGAGACCCAGTACTTC.

The chain's CDR3 is CASRTGRYNEQFF. The DNA for the CDR3 is TGTGCCAGCAGGACAGGGCGGTACAATGAGCAGTTCTTC. The chain combines TRBV2 with TRBJ2-1, with 7 positions matching TRBD1. Germline CDR1 reads SNHLY; CDR2 reads FYNNEI. Trimming cost V 6 bases and J 4 bases; bases outside gene matches: 3. CDR3 size: 13 residues.

The rearrangement links TRBV16 to TRBJ2-7; D perhaps matches TRBD1 (6 bases). V was shortened by 0 bases and J by 3 bases, with 9 bases between the two germline ends. Germline values: CDR1 KGHSY, CDR2 FQNENV. CDR3 length equals 14 residues. CDR3 in amino acids: CASSQSPRGYEQYF. The CDR3 DNA reads TGTGCCAGCAGCCAATCGCCCAGGGGCTACGAGCAGTACTTC.

The gene calls are TRBV4-1 and TRBJ2-1; D is ambiguous. The length of the CDR3 is 12 residues. CDR1 and CDR2 (germline): MGHRA, YSYEKL. V was pared by 0 bases and J by 5 bases, with 2 bases between. The CDR3 region is CASSQDNNEQFF. CDR3 DNA sequence: TGCGCCAGCAGCCAAGATAACAATGAGCAGTTCTTC.

The chain has TRBV5-4 and TRBJ2-5; the match to TRBD1 covers 7 bases. Trimming took 0 bases from V and 4 from J; bases not matched to a gene: 3. CDR3 size: 14 residues. The germline V gene encodes CDR1 SGHNT and CDR2 YYREEE (reference sequence). CDR3 DNA: TGTGCCAGCAGCTTGGCGGCAGGGGGAGAGACCCAGTACTTC. As protein: CASSLAAGGETQYF. The full variable domain, completed using reference TRBV5-4 and TRBJ2-5, is ETGVTQSPTHLIKTRGQQVTLRCSSQSGHNTVSWYQQALGQGPQFIFQYYREEENGRGNFPPRFSGLQFPNYSSELNVNALELDDSALYLCASSLAAGGETQYFGPGTRLLVL.

This rearrangement joins TRBV2 to TRBJ2-7; D uncertain. Germline CDR1 is SNHLY and CDR2 is FYNNEI. The CDR3 consists of 12 residues. V lost 7 bases and J lost 0, with 7 bases in between. CDR3 sequence (DNA): TGTGCCAGCATAGAGAGCTCCTACGAGCAGTACGTC. It translates to CASIESSYEQYV.

The chain carries TRBV27 and TRBJ1-5; D gene ambiguous. CDR1 is MNHEY and CDR2 is SMNVEV in the germline V gene (reference sequence). This CDR3 has 17 amino acids. V gave up 5 bases and J gave up 7 bases, with 24 bases separating them. The CDR3 region has the DNA TGTGCCAGCAGTCCCTCCCTATACGGGGTGGCGAGGCAGCCCCAGCATTTT. Residues: CASSPSLYGVARQPQHF.

This chain connects TRBV10-1 to TRBJ2-5; 15 bases are a match to TRBD2. This CDR3 comprises 18 residues. J lost 4 bases, V lost 3 bases, and 9 bases had no gene match. The germline gives CDR1 WNHNN, CDR2 SYGVQD (reference sequence). The CDR3 sequence: CASSDGGLAGGPPETQYF. DNA for the CDR3: TGCGCCAGCAGTGATGGAGGACTAGCGGGAGGGCCCCCAGAGACCCAGTACTTC.

This clone has only a few counts. The chain carries TRBV19 and TRBJ1-1; 7 bases match TRBD1. This CDR3 spans 18 amino acids. The junction had 13 bases not matched to a gene; V was cut back by 2 bases and J by 1 base. CDR1 and CDR2 (germline): LNHDA, SQIVND (reference sequence). The CDR3 protein is CASSISQGVLNRNTEAFF. CDR3 nucleotide sequence: TGTGCCAGTAGTATATCGCAGGGGGTACTCAACCGGAACACTGAAGCTTTCTTT.

This chain links TRBV3-1 (or the pseudogene TRBV3-2) with TRBJ2-5, with D tentatively TRBD2 (6 bases). From germline, CDR1 is LGHDT and CDR2 YNNKEL (reference sequence). The CDR3 runs 12 residues. The V and J ends lost 5 bases and 5 bases respectively, with 9 bases between them. CDR3 bases: TGTGCCAGCAGCTCCCGGGGGGAGACCCAGTACTTC. Encoded protein: CASSSRGETQYF.

This chain joins TRBV11-3 and TRBJ2-1; TRBD2 agrees at 10 bases. After removal of 1 base from V and 7 bases from J, the junction contained 4 bases not matched to a gene. The CDR3 totals 15 residues. CDR1 SGHNT and CDR2 YENEEA come from the germline V gene. CDR3 coding DNA: TGTGCCAGCAGCTTAGTGGCTAGCGGGAGAAATGAGCAGTTCTTC. Translated: CASSLVASGRNEQFF.

This chain connects TRBV7-9 to TRBJ2-5, with D maybe TRBD1 (6 bases). The germline V gene has CDR1 SEHNR and CDR2 FQNEAQ (reference sequence). The CDR3 covers 16 residues. Trimming shortened V by 5 bases and J by 0 bases, and 16 bases separated the two germline ends. Here the CDR3 DNA reads TGTGCCAGCAGCCGATCGCCAGGGGCCTACCAAGAGACCCAGTACTTC. As protein: CASSRSPGAYQETQYF.

The chain combines TRBV11-3 with TRBJ2-5, with 7 bases that match TRBD2. Germline-derived CDR1 and CDR2 are SGHNT and YENEEA. This CDR3 spans 14 amino acids. After removal of 3 bases from V and 2 bases from J, the junction contained 3 bases not matched to a gene. This CDR3 reads CASSLEAGQETQYF. CDR3 nucleotide sequence: TGTGCCAGCAGCTTGGAAGCGGGGCAAGAGACCCAGTACTTC.